This T cell receptor beta chain was recovered during a study of cytomegalovirus exposure and HLA in healthy donors. Notes on the study in general: HLA alleles showed associations with some 17,000 TCR beta sequences in a later analysis, at a 0.05 false discovery rate.

As regards this clone: Its antigen is unidentified.

PCR employed 60 Vbeta and 13 Jbeta primers. Sequencing used immunoSEQ multiplex PCR; TCRdb keeps in-frame clones, though not all of them. Among 120,000 to 150,000 clones, 75% to 80% were seen once, and the ten largest hold 5% to 7.5%. The CDR3 runs to 14 residues. CDR1 is SNHLY, CDR2 FYNNEI, per germline. Trimming took 0 bases from V and 7 from J; bases not matched to a gene: 3. This sequence joins TRBV2 and TRBJ2-1; TRBD2 matches 7 bases. The sequenced sample consisted of PBMCs. This clonotype originated in a woman aged 40 to 49 in good health and CMV-seropositive. This CDR3 is CASSEAGRWNEQFF. As DNA, the CDR3 is TGTGCCAGCAGTGAAGCCGGGAGGTGGAATGAGCAGTTCTTC.